The rows below give T cell receptor beta chains drawn from one sample of a study of response to subunit inactivated influenza vaccine. TCRdb re-called the RT-PCR reads through MiXCR, storing one row per CDR3 protein. The data show about 190,000 distinct CDR3 sequences, roughly an eighth seen once. Sequencing was performed on CD8+ T cells sorted from PBMCs, taken 4 to 6 days after vaccination. The receptors originated from a man aged 50 or older who received an inactivated influenza vaccine. Each CDR3 is given with its conserved first and last residue. The D gene is left open where the match is weak. Size is omitted from some rows. Given values are once, few, many or a class for expanded clones.

clone_size	v_call	d_call	j_call	cdr3_aa	cdr3_nt
few	TRBV4-3	TRBD2	TRBJ2-7	CASSLKTSGPYEQYF	TGCGCCAGCAGCCTGAAGACTAGCGGCCCCTACGAGCAGTACTTC
few	TRBV10-3	-	TRBJ2-1	CAISDGLYNEQFF	TGTGCCATCAGTGATGGGCTCTACAATGAGCAGTTCTTC
-	TRBV4-3	TRBD1	TRBJ2-7	CASSQGEVNRGYEQYF	TGCGCCAGCAGCCAAGGCGAGGTGAACAGGGGATACGAGCAGTACTTC
-	TRBV20-1	-	TRBJ2-7	CSARAGDSYEQYF	TGCAGTGCTAGAGCGGGGGATTCCTACGAGCAGTACTTC
few	TRBV6-1	-	TRBJ1-2	CASRPPWGDYGYTF	TGTGCCAGCAGGCCCCCATGGGGTGACTATGGCTACACCTTC
many	TRBV10-2	TRBD1	TRBJ1-1	CASSVARGAPGPEAFF	TGCGCCAGCAGTGTGGCCAGGGGGGCCCCTGGACCTGAAGCTTTCTTT
few	TRBV9	-	TRBJ2-5	CASSVGYLEETQYF	TGTGCCAGCAGCGTAGGTTATCTCGAAGAGACCCAGTACTTC
few	TRBV27	-	TRBJ2-5	CASSLLKGGLETQYF	TGTGCCAGCAGTTTACTGAAAGGCGGGTTGGAGACCCAGTACTTC
-	TRBV7-9	TRBD2	TRBJ2-7	CASESGGSGAYEQYF	TGTGCCAGCGAATCGGGCGGGAGTGGGGCCTACGAGCAGTACTTC
few	TRBV20-1	TRBD1	TRBJ1-2	CSAWTGVPYGYTF	TGCAGTGCCTGGACAGGGGTTCCCTATGGCTACACCTTC
few	TRBV29-1	-	TRBJ1-2	CSVDPGESYGYTF	TGCAGCGTTGACCCCGGGGAAAGCTATGGCTACACCTTC
few	TRBV4-3	TRBD1	TRBJ2-5	CASSQVLGTEQETQYF	TGCGCCAGCAGCCAAGTCCTCGGGACAGAACAAGAGACCCAGTACTTC